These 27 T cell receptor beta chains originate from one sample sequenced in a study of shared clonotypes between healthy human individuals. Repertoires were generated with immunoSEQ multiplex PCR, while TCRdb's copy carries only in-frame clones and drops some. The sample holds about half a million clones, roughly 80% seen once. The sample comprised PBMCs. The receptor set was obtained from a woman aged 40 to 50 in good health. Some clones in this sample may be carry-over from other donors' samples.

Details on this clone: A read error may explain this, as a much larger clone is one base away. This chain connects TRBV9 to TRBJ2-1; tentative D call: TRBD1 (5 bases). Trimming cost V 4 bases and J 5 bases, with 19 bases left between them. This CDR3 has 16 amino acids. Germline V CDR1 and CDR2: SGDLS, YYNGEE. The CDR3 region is CASSPVIRAGDNEQFF. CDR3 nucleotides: TGTGCCAGCAGCCCAGTAATCAGGGCTGGGGACAATGAGCAGTTCTTC.

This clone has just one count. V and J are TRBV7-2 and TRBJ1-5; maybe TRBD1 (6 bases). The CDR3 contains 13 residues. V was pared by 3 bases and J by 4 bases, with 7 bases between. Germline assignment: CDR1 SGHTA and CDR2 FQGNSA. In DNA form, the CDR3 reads TGTGCCAGCAGCTTCGACAGGAATCAGCCCCAGCATTTT. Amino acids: CASSFDRNQPQHF.

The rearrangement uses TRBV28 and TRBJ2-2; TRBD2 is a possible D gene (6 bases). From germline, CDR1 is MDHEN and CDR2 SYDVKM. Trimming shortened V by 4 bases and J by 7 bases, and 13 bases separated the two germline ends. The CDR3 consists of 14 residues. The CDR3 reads CASSWGLGDGELFF. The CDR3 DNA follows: TGTGCCAGCAGTTGGGGACTTGGGGACGGGGAGCTGTTTTTT. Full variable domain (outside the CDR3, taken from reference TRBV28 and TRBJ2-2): DVKVTQSSRYLVKRTGEKVFLECVQDMDHENMFWYRQDPGLGLRLIYFSYDVKMKEKGDIPEGYSVSREKKERFSLILESASTNQTSMYLCASSWGLGDGELFFGEGSRLTVL.

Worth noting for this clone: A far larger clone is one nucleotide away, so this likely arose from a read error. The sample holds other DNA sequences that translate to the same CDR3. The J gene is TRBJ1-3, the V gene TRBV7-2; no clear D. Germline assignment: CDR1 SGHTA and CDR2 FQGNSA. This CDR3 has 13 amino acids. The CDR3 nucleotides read TGCGCCAGCAGCGCGGCGGCTGGAAACACCATATATTTT. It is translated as CASSAAAGNTIYF.

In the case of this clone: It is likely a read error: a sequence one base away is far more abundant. The DNA of the CDR3 is TGTGCCAGCAGCTTCGGAGGGACTAGCGGGACGTACGAGAAGTACTTC. Its protein product is CASSFGGTSGTYEKYF. The chain joins TRBV5-4 to TRBJ2-7; 13 bases agree with TRBD2. CDR3 length: 16 amino acids. Per germline, CDR1 SGHNT and CDR2 YYREEE (reference sequence).

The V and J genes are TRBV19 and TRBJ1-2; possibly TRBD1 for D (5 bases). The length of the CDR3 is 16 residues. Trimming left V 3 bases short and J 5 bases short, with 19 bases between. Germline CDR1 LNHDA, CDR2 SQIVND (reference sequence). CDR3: CASSILLGARGYGYTF. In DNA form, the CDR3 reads TGTGCCAGTAGTATCCTTCTAGGGGCACGTGGGTATGGCTACACCTTC. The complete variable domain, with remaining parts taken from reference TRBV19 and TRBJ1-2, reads DGGITQSPKYLFRKEGQNVTLSCEQNLNHDAMYWYRQDPGQGLRLIYYSQIVNDFQKGDIAEGYSVSREKKESFPLTVTSAQKNPTAFYLCASSILLGARGYGYTFGSGTRLTVV.

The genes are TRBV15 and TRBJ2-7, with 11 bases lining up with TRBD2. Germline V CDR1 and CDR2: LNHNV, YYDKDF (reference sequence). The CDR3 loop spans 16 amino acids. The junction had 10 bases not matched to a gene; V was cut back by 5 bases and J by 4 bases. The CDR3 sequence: CATSWGDRTSGYEQYF. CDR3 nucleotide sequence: TGTGCCACCAGCTGGGGAGACCGGACTAGCGGGTACGAGCAGTACTTC.

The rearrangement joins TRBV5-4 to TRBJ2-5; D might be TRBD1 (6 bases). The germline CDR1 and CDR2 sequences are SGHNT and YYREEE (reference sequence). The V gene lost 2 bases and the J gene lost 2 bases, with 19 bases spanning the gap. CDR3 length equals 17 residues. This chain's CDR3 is CASSFHRDSWGQETQYF. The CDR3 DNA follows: TGTGCCAGCAGCTTCCACAGGGATTCATGGGGACAAGAGACCCAGTACTTC. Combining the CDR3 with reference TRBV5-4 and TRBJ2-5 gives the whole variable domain ETGVTQSPTHLIKTRGQQVTLRCSSQSGHNTVSWYQQALGQGPQFIFQYYREEENGRGNFPPRFSGLQFPNYSSELNVNALELDDSALYLCASSFHRDSWGQETQYFGPGTRLLVL.

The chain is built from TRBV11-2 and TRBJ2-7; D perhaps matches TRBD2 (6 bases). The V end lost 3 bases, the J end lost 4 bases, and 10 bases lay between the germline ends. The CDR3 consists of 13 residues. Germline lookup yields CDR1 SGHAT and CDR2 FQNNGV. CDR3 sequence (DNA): TGTGCCAGCAGCTTTTGGAGGGGATACGAGCAGTACTTC. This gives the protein CASSFWRGYEQYF.

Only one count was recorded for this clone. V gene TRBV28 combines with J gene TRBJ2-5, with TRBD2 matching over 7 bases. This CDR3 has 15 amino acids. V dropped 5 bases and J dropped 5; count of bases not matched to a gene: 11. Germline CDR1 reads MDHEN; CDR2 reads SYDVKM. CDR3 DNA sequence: TGTGCCAGCAGTCTGGGGGGGGTTATGTTTGAGACCCAGTACTTC. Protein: CASSLGGVMFETQYF. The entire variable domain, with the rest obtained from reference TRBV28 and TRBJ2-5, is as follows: DVKVTQSSRYLVKRTGEKVFLECVQDMDHENMFWYRQDPGLGLRLIYFSYDVKMKEKGDIPEGYSVSREKKERFSLILESASTNQTSMYLCASSLGGVMFETQYFGPGTRLLVL.

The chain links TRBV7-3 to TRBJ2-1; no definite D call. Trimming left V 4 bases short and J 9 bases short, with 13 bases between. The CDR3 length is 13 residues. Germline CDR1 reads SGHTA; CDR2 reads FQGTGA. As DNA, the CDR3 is TGTGCCAGCAGCTCTAGACTCCAAAGTGAGCAGTTCTTC. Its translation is CASSSRLQSEQFF. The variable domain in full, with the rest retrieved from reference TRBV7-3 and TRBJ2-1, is GAGVSQTPSNKVTEKGKYVELRCDPISGHTALYWYRQSLGQGPEFLIYFQGTGAADDSGLPNDRFFAVRPEGSVSTLKIQRTERGDSAVYLCASSSRLQSEQFFGPGTRLTVL.

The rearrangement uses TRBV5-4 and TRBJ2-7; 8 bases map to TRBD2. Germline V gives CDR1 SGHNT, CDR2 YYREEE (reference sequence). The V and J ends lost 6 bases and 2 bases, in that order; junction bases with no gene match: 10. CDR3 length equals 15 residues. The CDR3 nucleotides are TGTGCCAGCAACCAACTAGCGGAGCTACCCTACGAGCAGTACTTC. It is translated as CASNQLAELPYEQYF.

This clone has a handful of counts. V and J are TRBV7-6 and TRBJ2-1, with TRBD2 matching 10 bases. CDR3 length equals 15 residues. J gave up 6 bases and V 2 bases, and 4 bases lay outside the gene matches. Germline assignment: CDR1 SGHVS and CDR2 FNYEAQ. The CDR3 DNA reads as TGTGCCAGCAGCTTATCGCGGACTAGCGGCAATGAGCAGTTCTTC. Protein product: CASSLSRTSGNEQFF.

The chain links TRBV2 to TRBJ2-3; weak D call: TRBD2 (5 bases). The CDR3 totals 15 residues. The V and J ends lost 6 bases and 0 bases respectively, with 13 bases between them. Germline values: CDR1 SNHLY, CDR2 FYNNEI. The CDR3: CASSLEGSSTDTQYF. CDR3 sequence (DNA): TGTGCCAGCAGCCTCGAGGGCTCTAGCACAGATACGCAGTATTTT.

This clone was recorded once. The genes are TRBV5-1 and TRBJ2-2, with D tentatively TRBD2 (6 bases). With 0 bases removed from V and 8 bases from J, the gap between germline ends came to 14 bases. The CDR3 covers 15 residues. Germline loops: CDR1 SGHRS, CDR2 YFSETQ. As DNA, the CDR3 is TGCGCCAGCAGCTTGGCGGACCCCGCGGGGGGGGAGCTGTTTTTT. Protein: CASSLADPAGGELFF.

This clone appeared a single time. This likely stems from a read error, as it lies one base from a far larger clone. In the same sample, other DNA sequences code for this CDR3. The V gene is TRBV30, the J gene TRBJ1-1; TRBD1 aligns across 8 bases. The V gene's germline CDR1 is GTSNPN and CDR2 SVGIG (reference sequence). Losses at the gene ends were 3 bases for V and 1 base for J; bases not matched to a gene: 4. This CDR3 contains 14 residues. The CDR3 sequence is CAWRDRDRNTEAFF. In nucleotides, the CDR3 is TGTGCCTGGAGGGACAGGGACAGGAACACTGAAGCTTTCTTT.

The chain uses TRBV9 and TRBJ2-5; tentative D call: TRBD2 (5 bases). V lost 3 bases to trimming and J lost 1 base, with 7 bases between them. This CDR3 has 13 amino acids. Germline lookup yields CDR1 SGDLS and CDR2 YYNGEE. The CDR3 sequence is CASSAGIQETQYF. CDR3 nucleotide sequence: TGTGCCAGCAGCGCCGGGATCCAAGAGACCCAGTACTTC.

CDR3 sequence reads: CASSQVYLAGTYNEQFF. CDR3 nucleotide sequence: TGTGCCAGCAGCCAAGTTTACCTAGCGGGGACCTACAATGAGCAGTTCTTC. The chain combines TRBV4-2 with TRBJ2-1, with 9 bases identical to TRBD2. Germline V lookup: CDR1 LGHNA, CDR2 YNFKEQ. The CDR3 is 17 amino acids. J lost 2 bases, V lost 1 base, and 6 bases had no gene match.

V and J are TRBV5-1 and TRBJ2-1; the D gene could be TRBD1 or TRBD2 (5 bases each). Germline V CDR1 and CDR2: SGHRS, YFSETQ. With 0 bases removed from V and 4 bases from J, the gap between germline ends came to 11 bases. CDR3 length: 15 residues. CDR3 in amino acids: CASSLVGDSYNEQFF. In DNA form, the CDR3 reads TGCGCCAGCAGCTTGGTGGGGGATTCTTACAATGAGCAGTTCTTC.

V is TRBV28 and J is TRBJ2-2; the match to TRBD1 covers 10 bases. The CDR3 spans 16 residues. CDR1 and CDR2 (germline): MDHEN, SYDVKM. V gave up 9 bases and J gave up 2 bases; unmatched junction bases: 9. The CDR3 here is CASLNDRGPNTGELFF. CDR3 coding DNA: TGTGCCAGTCTAAACGACAGGGGGCCTAACACCGGGGAGCTGTTTTTT.

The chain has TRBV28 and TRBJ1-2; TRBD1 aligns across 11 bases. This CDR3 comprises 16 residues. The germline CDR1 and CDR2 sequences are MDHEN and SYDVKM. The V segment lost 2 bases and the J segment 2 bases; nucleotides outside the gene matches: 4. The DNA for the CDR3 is TGTGCCAGCAGTTTAGTCGGGACAGGGGGGAACTATGGCTACACCTTC. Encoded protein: CASSLVGTGGNYGYTF.

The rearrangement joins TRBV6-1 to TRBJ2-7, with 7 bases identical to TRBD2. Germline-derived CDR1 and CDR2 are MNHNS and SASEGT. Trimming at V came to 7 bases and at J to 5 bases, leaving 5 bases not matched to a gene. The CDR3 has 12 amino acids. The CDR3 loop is CASTGEGNEQYF. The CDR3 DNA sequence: TGTGCCAGCACCGGGGAGGGGAACGAGCAGTACTTC.

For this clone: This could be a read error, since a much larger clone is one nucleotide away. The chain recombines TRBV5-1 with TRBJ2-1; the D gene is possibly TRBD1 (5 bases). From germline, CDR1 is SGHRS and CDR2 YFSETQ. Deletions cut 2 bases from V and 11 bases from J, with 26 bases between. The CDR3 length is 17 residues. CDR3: CASSFGRAPTLRDKQFF. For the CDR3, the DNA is TGCGCCAGCAGCTTTGGCAGGGCTCCTACTTTAAGGGATAAGCAGTTCTTC.

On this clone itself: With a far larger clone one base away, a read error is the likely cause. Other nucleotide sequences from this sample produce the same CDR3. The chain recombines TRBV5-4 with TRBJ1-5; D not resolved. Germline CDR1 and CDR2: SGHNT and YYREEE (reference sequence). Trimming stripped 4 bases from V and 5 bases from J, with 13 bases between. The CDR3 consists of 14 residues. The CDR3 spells CASSLRTEHQPQHF. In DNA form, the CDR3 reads TGTGCCAGCAGCCTAAGGACGGAACATCAGCCCCAGCATTTT.

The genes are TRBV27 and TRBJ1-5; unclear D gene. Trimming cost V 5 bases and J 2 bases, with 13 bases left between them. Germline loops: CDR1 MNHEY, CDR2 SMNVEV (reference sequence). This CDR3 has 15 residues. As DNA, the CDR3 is TGTGCCAGCAGTCCCTCGGGTAGGGGCAATCAGCCCCAGCATTTT. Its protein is CASSPSGRGNQPQHF.

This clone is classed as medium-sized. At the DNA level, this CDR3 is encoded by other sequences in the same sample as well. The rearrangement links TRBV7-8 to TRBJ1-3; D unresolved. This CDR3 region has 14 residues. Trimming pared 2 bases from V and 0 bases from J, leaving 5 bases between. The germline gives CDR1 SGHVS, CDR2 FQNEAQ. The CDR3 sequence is CASSLSVSGNTIYF. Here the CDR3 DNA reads TGTGCCAGCAGCTTATCCGTCTCTGGAAACACCATATATTTT.

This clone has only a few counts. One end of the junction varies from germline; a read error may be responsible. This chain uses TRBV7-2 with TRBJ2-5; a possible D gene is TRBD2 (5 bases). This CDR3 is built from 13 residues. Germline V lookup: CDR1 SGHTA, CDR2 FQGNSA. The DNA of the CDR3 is TGTGCCAGCACCTTAGGCGGGCAAGAGACCCAGTACTTC. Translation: CASTLGGQETQYF.